These T cell receptor beta chains were read from a single sample in a study of HIV-infected patients and healthy controls. TCRdb ran MiXCR on the 5' RACE reads and lists one entry per CDR3 protein. The sample shows some 70,000 distinct CDR3 sequences, about 19% of them seen only once. Specimen: CD4+ T cells from blood. These receptors originate from a human donor in good health. The CDR3 runs from the conserved cysteine through the conserved F or W. D genes are given only for firm matches. Expanded clones get a size class; other rows say once, few or many, or leave the size out.

CASSQGGEGFRLFF	TGTGCCAGCAGTCAAGGGGGCGAAGGATTCCGACTGTTTTTT	many	TRBD1	TRBJ1-4	TRBV12-3/TRBV12-4
CSAPIQGQGWYTEAFF	TGCAGTGCACCTATCCAGGGACAGGGGTGGTACACTGAAGCTTTCTTT	few	TRBD1	TRBJ1-1	TRBV20-1
CASSLAFRPGIIDEQYF	TGTGCCAGCAGCTTAGCGTTCAGGCCAGGGATAATCGACGAGCAGTACTTC	many	.	TRBJ2-7	TRBV11-1
CASSLATGVAFF	TGTGCCAGCAGCTTAGCCACGGGGGTGGCTTTCTTT	many	.	TRBJ1-1	TRBV13
CASRQGADTQYF	TGTGCCAGCAGACAAGGGGCAGATACGCAGTATTTT	.	.	TRBJ2-3	TRBV6-1
CASSYSLRGLTEAFF	TGTGCCAGCAGTTACTCTTTACGGGGTTTGACTGAAGCTTTCTTT	many	.	TRBJ1-1	TRBV6-5
CASSPDRGSTDTQYF	TGTGCCAGCTCACCCGACAGGGGTAGCACAGATACGCAGTATTTT	few	TRBD1	TRBJ2-3	TRBV18
CASRVQSSGELFF	TGTGCCAGCAGAGTACAATCCTCCGGGGAGCTGTTTTTT	few	.	TRBJ2-2	TRBV11-2
CASSFDRVDGYTF	TGTGCCAGCAGCTTCGACAGGGTCGATGGCTACACCTTC	many	TRBD1	TRBJ1-2	TRBV11-2
CASSKSGDSSYEQFF	TGTGCCAGCAGCAAATCAGGCGACAGCAGCTATGAGCAGTTCTTC	many	.	TRBJ2-1	TRBV21-1
CSALGQRTDTQYF	TGCAGTGCCCTAGGACAGCGCACAGATACGCAGTATTTT	many	.	TRBJ2-3	TRBV20-1
CASTPRADTQYF	TGTGCCAGCACCCCCCGGGCAGATACGCAGTATTTT	few	.	TRBJ2-3	TRBV7-2
CASSPGNEKLFF	TGTGCCAGTAGTCCGGGAAATGAAAAACTGTTTTTT	few	.	TRBJ1-4	TRBV19
CASSLDWTYGYTF	TGCGCCAGCAGCTTAGACTGGACCTATGGCTACACCTTC	few	.	TRBJ1-2	TRBV5-1
CASSQEQGSNSPLHF	TGTGCCAGCAGCCAAGAGCAGGGTTCTAATTCACCCCTCCACTTT	many	.	TRBJ1-6	TRBV4-2
CASRPSSYNEQFF	TGTGCCAGTAGACCGAGCTCCTACAATGAGCAGTTCTTC	.	.	TRBJ2-1	TRBV6-6
CASSLRGLAGDRADTQYF	TGTGCCAGCAGCTTAAGGGGACTAGCGGGAGATCGCGCAGATACGCAGTATTTT	many	TRBD2	TRBJ2-3	TRBV11-2
CAISSRGGTNTEAFF	TGTGCCATCAGTTCCCGTGGAGGGACGAACACTGAAGCTTTCTTT	.	.	TRBJ1-1	TRBV10-3
CASSRPAKVNTEAFF	TGTGCCAGCAGCAGACCAGCAAAGGTGAACACTGAAGCTTTCTTT	once	.	TRBJ1-1	TRBV21-1